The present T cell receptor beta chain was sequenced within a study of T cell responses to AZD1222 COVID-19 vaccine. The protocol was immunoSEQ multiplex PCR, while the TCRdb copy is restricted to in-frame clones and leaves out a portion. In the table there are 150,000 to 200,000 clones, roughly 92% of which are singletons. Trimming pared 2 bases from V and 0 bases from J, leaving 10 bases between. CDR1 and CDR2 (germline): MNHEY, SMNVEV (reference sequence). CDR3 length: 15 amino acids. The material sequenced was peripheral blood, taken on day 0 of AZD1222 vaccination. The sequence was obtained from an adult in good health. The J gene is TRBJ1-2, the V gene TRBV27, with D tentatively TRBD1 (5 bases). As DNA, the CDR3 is TGTGCCAGCAGTTTACTGTCAGGGACTAACTATGGCTACACCTTC. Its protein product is CASSLLSGTNYGYTF.